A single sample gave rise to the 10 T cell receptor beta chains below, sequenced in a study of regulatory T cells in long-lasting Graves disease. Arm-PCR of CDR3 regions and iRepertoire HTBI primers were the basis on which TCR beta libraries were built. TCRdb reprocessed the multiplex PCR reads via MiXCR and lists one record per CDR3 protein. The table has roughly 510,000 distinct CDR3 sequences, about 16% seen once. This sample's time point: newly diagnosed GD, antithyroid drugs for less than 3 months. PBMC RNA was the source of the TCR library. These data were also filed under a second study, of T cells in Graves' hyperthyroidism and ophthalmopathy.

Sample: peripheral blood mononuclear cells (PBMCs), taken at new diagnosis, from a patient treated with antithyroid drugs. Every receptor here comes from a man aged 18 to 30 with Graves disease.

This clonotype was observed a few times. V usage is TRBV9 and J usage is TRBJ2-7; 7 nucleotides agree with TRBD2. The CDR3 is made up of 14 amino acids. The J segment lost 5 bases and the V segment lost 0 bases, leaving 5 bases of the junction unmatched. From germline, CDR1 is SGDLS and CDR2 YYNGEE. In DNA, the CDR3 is TGTGCCAGCAGCGTAGGGGCGGGAGTGGACGAGCAGTACTTC. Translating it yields CASSVGAGVDEQYF. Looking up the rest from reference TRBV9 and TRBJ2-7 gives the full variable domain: DSGVTQTPKHLITATGQRVTLRCSPRSGDLSVYWYQQSLDQGLQFLIQYYNGEERAKGNILERFSAQQFPDLHSELNLSSLELGDSALYFCASSVGAGVDEQYFGPGTRLTVT.

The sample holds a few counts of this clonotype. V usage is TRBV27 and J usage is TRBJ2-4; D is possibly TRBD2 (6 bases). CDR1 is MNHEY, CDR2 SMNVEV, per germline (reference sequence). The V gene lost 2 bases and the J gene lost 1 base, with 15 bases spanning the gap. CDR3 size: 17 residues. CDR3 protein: CASSLGSGVSAKNIQYF. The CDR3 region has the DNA TGTGCCAGCAGTTTAGGGTCGGGGGTATCGGCCAAAAACATTCAGTACTTC.

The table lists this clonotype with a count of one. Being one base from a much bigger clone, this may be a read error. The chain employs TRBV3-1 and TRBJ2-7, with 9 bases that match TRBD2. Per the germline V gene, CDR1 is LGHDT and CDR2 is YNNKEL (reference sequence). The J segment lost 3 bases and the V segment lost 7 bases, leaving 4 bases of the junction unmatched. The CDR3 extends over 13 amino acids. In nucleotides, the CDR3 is TGTGCCAGCAAATTTAGCGGGGGCTACGAGCAGTACTTC. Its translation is CASKFSGGYEQYF.

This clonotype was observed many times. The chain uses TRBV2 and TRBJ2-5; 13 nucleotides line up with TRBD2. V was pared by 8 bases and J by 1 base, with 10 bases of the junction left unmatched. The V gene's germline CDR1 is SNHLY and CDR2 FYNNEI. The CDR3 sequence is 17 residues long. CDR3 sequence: CASSSGTSGETQETQYF. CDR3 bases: TGTGCCAGCTCATCCGGGACTAGCGGGGAAACCCAAGAGACCCAGTACTTC.

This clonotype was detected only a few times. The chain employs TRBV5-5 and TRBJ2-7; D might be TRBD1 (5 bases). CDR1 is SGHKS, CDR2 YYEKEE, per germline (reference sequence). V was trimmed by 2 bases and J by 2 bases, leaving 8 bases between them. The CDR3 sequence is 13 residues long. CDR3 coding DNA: TGTGCCAGCAGCTTTCGACAGCCCTACGAGCAGTACTTC. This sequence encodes CASSFRQPYEQYF. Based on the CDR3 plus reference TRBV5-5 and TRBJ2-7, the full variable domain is DAGVTQSPTHLIKTRGQQVTLRCSPISGHKSVSWYQQVLGQGPQFIFQYYEKEERGRGNFPDRFSARQFPNYSSELNVNALLLGDSALYLCASSFRQPYEQYFGPGTRLTVT.

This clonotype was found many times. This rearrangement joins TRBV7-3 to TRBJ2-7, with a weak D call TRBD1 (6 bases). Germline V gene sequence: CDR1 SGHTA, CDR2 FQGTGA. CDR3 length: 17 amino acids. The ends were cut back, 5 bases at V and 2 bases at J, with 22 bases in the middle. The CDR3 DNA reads TGTGCCAGCAGCCCAATTGGAAACAGGGAGATTACCTACGAGCAGTACTTC. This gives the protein CASSPIGNREITYEQYF.

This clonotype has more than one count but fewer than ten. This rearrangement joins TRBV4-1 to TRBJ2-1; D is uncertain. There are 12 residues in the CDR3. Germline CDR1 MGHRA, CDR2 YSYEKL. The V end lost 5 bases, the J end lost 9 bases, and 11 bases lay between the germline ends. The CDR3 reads CASSFASVEQFF. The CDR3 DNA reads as TGCGCCAGCAGCTTTGCGTCTGTTGAGCAGTTCTTC.

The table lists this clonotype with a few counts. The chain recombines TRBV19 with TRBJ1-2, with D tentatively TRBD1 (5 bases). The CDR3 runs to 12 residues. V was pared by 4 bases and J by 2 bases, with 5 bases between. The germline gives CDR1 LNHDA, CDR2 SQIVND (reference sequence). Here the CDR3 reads CASSNRNYGYTF. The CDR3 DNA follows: TGTGCCAGTAGTAACAGGAACTATGGCTACACCTTC.

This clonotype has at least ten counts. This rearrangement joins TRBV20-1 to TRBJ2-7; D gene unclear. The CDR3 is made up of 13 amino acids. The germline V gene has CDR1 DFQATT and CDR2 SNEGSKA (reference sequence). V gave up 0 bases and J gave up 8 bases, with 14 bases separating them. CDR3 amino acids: CSARDLGPRKQYF. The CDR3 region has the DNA TGCAGTGCTAGAGATCTAGGCCCCCGGAAGCAGTACTTC.

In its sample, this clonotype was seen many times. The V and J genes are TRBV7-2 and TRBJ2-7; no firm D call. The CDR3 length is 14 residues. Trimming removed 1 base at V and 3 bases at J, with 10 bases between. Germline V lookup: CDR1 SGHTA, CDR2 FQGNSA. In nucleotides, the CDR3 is TGTGCCAGCAGCTTAGTCGCCTGGGGCTACGAGCAGTACTTC. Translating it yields CASSLVAWGYEQYF.